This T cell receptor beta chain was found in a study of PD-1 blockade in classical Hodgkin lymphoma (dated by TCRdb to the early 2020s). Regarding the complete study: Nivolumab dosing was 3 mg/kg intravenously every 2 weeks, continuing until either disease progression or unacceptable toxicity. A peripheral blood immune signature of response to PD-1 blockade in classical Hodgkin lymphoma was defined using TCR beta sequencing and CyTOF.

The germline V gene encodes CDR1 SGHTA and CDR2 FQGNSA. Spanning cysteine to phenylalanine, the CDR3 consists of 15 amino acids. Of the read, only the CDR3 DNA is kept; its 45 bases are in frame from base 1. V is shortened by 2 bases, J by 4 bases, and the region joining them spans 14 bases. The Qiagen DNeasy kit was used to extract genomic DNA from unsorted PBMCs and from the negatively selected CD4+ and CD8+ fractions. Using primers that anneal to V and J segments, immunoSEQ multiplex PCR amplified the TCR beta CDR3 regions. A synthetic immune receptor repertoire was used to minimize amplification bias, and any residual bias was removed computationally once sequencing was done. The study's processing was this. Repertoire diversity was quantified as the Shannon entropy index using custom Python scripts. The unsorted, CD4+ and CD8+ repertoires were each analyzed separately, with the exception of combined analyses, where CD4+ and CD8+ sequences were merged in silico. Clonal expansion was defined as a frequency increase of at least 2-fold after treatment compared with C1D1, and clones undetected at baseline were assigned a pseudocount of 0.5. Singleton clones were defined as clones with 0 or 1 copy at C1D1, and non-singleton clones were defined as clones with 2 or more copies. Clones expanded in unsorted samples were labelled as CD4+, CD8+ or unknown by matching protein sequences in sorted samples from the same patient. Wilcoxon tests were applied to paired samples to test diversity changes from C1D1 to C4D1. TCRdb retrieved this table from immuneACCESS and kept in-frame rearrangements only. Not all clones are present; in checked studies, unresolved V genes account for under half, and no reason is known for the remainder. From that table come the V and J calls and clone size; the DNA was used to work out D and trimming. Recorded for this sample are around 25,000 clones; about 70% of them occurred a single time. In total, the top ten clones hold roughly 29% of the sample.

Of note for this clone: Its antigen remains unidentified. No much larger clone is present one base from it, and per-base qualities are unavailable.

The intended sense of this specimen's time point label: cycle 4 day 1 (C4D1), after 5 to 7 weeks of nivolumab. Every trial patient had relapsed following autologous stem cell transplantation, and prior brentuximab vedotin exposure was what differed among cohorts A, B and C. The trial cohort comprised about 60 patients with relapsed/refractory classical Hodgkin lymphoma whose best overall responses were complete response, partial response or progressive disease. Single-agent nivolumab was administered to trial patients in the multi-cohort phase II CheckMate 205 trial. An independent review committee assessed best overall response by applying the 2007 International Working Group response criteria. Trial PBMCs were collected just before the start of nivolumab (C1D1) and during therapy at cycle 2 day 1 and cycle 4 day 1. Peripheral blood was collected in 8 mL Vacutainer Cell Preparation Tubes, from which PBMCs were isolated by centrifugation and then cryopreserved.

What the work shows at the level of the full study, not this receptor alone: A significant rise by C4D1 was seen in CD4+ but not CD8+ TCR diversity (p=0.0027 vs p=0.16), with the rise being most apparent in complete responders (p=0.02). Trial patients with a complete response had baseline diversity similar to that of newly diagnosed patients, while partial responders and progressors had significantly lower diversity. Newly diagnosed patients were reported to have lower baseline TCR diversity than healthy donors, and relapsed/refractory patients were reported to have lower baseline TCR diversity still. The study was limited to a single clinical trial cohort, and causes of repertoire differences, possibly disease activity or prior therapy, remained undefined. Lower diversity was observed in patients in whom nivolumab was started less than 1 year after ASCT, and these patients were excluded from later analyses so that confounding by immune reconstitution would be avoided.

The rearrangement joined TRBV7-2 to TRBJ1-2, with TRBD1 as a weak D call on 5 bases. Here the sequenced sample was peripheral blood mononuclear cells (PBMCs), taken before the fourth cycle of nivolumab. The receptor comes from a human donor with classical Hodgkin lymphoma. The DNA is TGTGCCAGCAGCTTAACCGGGCAGGGAGGCTATGGCTACACCTTC. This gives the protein CASSLTGQGGYGYTF.